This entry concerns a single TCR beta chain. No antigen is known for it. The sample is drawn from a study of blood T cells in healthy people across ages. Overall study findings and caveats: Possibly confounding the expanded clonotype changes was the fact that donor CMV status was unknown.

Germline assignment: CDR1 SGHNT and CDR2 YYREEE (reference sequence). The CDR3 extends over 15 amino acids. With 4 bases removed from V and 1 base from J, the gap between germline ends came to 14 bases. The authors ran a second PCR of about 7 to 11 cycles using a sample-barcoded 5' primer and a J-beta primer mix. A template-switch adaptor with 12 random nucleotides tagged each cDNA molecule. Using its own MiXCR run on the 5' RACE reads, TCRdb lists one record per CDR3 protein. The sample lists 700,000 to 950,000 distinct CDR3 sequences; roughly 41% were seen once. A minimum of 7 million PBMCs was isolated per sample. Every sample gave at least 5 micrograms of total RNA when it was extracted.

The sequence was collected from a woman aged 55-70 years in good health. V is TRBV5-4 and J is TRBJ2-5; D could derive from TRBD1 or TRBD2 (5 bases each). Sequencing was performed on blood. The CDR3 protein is CASSNEIGTQETQYF. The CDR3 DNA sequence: TGTGCCAGCAGCAACGAGATAGGGACCCAAGAGACCCAGTACTTC. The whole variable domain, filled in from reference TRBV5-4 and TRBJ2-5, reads ETGVTQSPTHLIKTRGQQVTLRCSSQSGHNTVSWYQQALGQGPQFIFQYYREEENGRGNFPPRFSGLQFPNYSSELNVNALELDDSALYLCASSNEIGTQETQYFGPGTRLLVL.